The 28 T cell receptor beta chains listed next were all sequenced from one sample in a study of cytomegalovirus exposure and HLA in healthy donors. PCR involved 60 Vbeta and 13 Jbeta primers. The table came from immunoSEQ multiplex PCR; TCRdb's copy has only in-frame clones and leaves some out. The sample records about 130,000 clones, 66% being singletons. Material: PBMCs. Receptor source: a human donor in good health.

The chain has TRBV18 and TRBJ2-7, with D perhaps TRBD1 (6 bases). Germline V gives CDR1 KGHSH, CDR2 LQKENI. The CDR3 sequence is 14 residues long. V dropped 3 bases and J dropped 2 bases, with 11 bases sitting between them. In nucleotides, the CDR3 is TGTGCCAGCTCACCGCTACAGGGCCCCTACGAGCAGTACTTC. It codes for CASSPLQGPYEQYF.

The gene calls are TRBV4-1 and TRBJ1-5; D might be TRBD1 (6 bases). The germline V gene encodes CDR1 MGHRA and CDR2 YSYEKL. V was shortened by 5 bases and J by 2 bases, with 10 bases between the two germline ends. This CDR3 region has 14 residues. In DNA, the CDR3 is TGCGCCAGCAGCGAGACAGGCGGCAATCAGCCCCAGCATTTT. Its protein product is CASSETGGNQPQHF.

This clone was counted a single time. CDR3 sequence: CASSQVPLTGQETQYF. For the CDR3, the DNA is TGCGCCAGCAGCCAAGTCCCCTTAACAGGGCAAGAGACCCAGTACTTC. The chain employs TRBV4-1 and TRBJ2-5, with TRBD1 as a possible D gene (6 bases). V gave up 1 base and J gave up 2 bases, with 14 bases separating them. Germline values: CDR1 MGHRA, CDR2 YSYEKL. CDR3 length equals 16 residues.

This rearrangement joins TRBV27 to TRBJ2-3, with D tentatively TRBD1 (6 bases). Trimming left V 8 bases short and J 2 bases short, with 14 bases between. CDR3 size: 14 residues. CDR1 and CDR2 (germline): MNHEY, SMNVEV (reference sequence). CDR3 DNA sequence: TGTGCCAGCGGCAGGGGAGAGAACACAGATACGCAGTATTTT. Encoded protein: CASGRGENTDTQYF.

J is TRBJ2-1 and V is TRBV28, with 7 bases identical to TRBD2. The CDR3 loop spans 15 amino acids. CDR1 is MDHEN and CDR2 is SYDVKM in the germline V gene. The trim removed 2 bases at V and 1 base at J, leaving 2 bases unmatched. CDR3 amino acids: CASSLAGVSYNEQFF. In DNA, the CDR3 is TGTGCCAGCAGTTTAGCGGGAGTTTCCTACAATGAGCAGTTCTTC.

The rearrangement links TRBV5-1 to TRBJ2-1; perhaps TRBD1 as D (6 bases). The ends were cut back, 9 bases at V and 7 bases at J, with 14 bases in the middle. Per germline, CDR1 SGHRS and CDR2 YFSETQ. The CDR3 has 12 residues. DNA for the CDR3: TGCGCCAACGAGGAACAGGGAAATGAGCAGTTCTTC. This gives the protein CANEEQGNEQFF.

The rearrangement joins TRBV19 to TRBJ2-2, with 10 nucleotides matching TRBD1. V was clipped by 6 bases and J by 5 bases; unmatched bases: 3. Germline CDR1 LNHDA, CDR2 SQIVND (reference sequence). This CDR3 is built from 14 residues. In DNA form, the CDR3 reads TGTGCCAGTAGATCGGGACAGGGGACCGGGGAGCTGTTTTTT. Amino acid sequence: CASRSGQGTGELFF.

This rearrangement joins TRBV27 to TRBJ1-1; the D gene is possibly TRBD1 (6 bases). Germline V gene sequence: CDR1 MNHEY, CDR2 SMNVEV (reference sequence). The length of the CDR3 is 14 residues. V dropped 8 bases and J dropped 7 bases, with 20 bases sitting between them. The CDR3, as DNA: TGTGCCAGCGCGTTTACCCCTGAACAGGGTGAAGCTTTCTTT. This codes for CASAFTPEQGEAFF.

The gene calls are TRBV28 and TRBJ2-1, with D possibly TRBD2 on 7 matching bases. The V gene lost 5 bases and the J gene lost 8 bases, with 16 bases spanning the gap. The CDR3 covers 14 residues. Per the germline V gene, CDR1 is MDHEN and CDR2 is SYDVKM. The CDR3 DNA follows: TGTGCCAGCAGTCCCGCCCGGGGGGCGCATGAGCAGTTCTTC. Protein: CASSPARGAHEQFF.

This chain links TRBV28 with TRBJ2-3; D call uncertain. CDR3 size: 13 residues. CDR1 MDHEN and CDR2 SYDVKM come from the germline V gene. The V end was cut by 2 bases, the J end by 0 bases, with 3 bases between. The CDR3 bases are TGTGCCAGCAGTTTACCAAGCACAGATACGCAGTATTTT. This encodes CASSLPSTDTQYF.

This clone turned up a few times. Other DNA variants within this sample encode the same CDR3. The chain uses TRBV9 and TRBJ2-7; 9 nucleotides match TRBD2. The CDR3 has 15 residues. Germline V gene lookup returns CDR1 SGDLS and CDR2 YYNGEE. V was clipped by 0 bases and J by 2 bases; unmatched bases: 3. The CDR3 DNA sequence: TGTGCCAGCAGCGTAGGACTAGCGGAGGCCTACGAGCAGTACTTC. Translating gives CASSVGLAEAYEQYF.

The chain links TRBV6-4 to TRBJ2-2; a weak D match, TRBD2 (5 bases). Germline assignment: CDR1 MRHNA and CDR2 SNTAGT. The CDR3 is 16 residues long. Deletions cut 8 bases from V and 0 bases from J, with 16 bases between. The CDR3 DNA sequence: TGTGCCAGCTCGAGGTTCCTAGCAGCGAACACCGGGGAGCTGTTTTTT. This sequence encodes CASSRFLAANTGELFF.

CDR3 sequence (DNA): TGTGCCAGCAGTGGGGGACAGGGCTCGTACAATGAGCAGTTCTTC. Its protein is CASSGGQGSYNEQFF. The chain carries TRBV6-1 and TRBJ2-1; 9 bases align to TRBD1. The V gene's germline CDR1 is MNHNS and CDR2 SASEGT. The V and J ends lost 4 bases and 4 bases, in that order; junction bases with no gene match: 5. This CDR3 has 15 residues.

This clone showed up just a few times. The rearrangement uses TRBV14 and TRBJ2-2; possibly TRBD2 for D (5 bases). Germline values: CDR1 SGHDN, CDR2 FVKESK. Between the trimmed V and J ends, which lost 3 bases and 7 bases, there was a span of 18 bases. The CDR3 runs to 16 residues. The CDR3 DNA reads TGTGCCAGCAGCCATTGGGTGGGAGCCTGCTGCGGGGAGCTGTTTTTT. Amino acids: CASSHWVGACCGELFF.

V gene TRBV7-8 combines with J gene TRBJ2-2; TRBD1 matches at 11 bases. The germline V gene has CDR1 SGHVS and CDR2 FQNEAQ. V lost 3 bases to trimming and J lost 5 bases; unmatched junction nucleotides: 8. The CDR3 spans 17 residues. CDR3 sequence: CASSFSSGTGGTGELFF. The CDR3 DNA is TGTGCCAGCAGCTTCAGTTCCGGGACAGGGGGGACCGGGGAGCTGTTTTTT. Using reference TRBV7-8 and TRBJ2-2 for the parts outside the CDR3, the full variable domain is GAGVSQSPRYKVAKRGQDVALRCDPISGHVSLFWYQQALGQGPEFLTYFQNEAQLDKSGLPSDRFFAERPEGSVSTLKIQRTQQEDSAVYLCASSFSSGTGGTGELFFGEGSRLTVL.

This clone was seen just once. The rearrangement links TRBV5-1 to TRBJ1-2; maybe TRBD1 (6 bases). This CDR3 has 14 amino acids. The germline V gene has CDR1 SGHRS and CDR2 YFSETQ. V was trimmed by 0 bases and J by 8 bases, leaving 14 bases between them. The CDR3 is CASSLDSGTRGYTF. CDR3 nucleotides: TGCGCCAGCAGCTTGGATTCCGGGACAAGAGGCTACACCTTC.

The V gene is TRBV19, the J gene TRBJ2-1; maybe TRBD2 (6 bases). The length of the CDR3 is 13 residues. Germline loops: CDR1 LNHDA, CDR2 SQIVND (reference sequence). Trimming took off 11 bases at V and 8 bases at J, with 19 bases between the two ends. As DNA, the CDR3 is TGTGCCCTCGGAACAGGATGGGGGGATGAGCAGTTCTTC. As protein: CALGTGWGDEQFF.

The count of this clone is one. The V gene is TRBV11-3, the J gene TRBJ1-1, with D possibly matching TRBD1 (5 bases). Germline CDR1 is SGHNT and CDR2 is YENEEA. Trimming removed 4 bases at V and 7 bases at J, with 16 bases between. The CDR3 loop spans 14 amino acids. CDR3 region: CASSSGAGGGEAFF. Written as DNA, the CDR3 is TGTGCCAGCAGCTCTGGGGCGGGGGGTGGTGAAGCTTTCTTT. Combining the CDR3 with reference TRBV11-3 and TRBJ1-1 gives the whole variable domain EAGVVQSPRYKIIEKKQPVAFWCNPISGHNTLYWYLQNLGQGPELLIRYENEEAVDDSQLPKDRFSAERLKGVDSTLKIQPAELGDSAVYLCASSSGAGGGEAFFGQGTRLTVV.

This chain joins TRBV28 and TRBJ2-2; 10 bases match TRBD2. CDR1 is MDHEN, CDR2 SYDVKM, per germline. CDR3 size: 16 residues. The J segment lost 8 bases and the V segment lost 8 bases, leaving 14 bases of the junction unmatched. In nucleotides, the CDR3 is TGTGCCAGCGAGTCTGGGCTAGCGGGAGAGTCAGGGGAGCTGTTTTTT. This sequence encodes CASESGLAGESGELFF.

The chain has TRBV28 and TRBJ1-1; a possible D gene is TRBD1 (6 bases). Trimming shortened V by 6 bases and J by 7 bases, and 9 bases separated the two germline ends. Germline V CDR1 and CDR2: MDHEN, SYDVKM. CDR3 size: 11 residues. The CDR3 spells CASSLQGEAFF. CDR3 in DNA: TGTGCCAGCAGCTTACAGGGTGAAGCTTTCTTT.

The chain uses TRBV2 and TRBJ1-1, with D tentatively TRBD1 (5 bases). Trimming removed 3 bases at V and 11 bases at J, with 19 bases between. Germline CDR1 and CDR2: SNHLY and FYNNEI. CDR3 size: 14 residues. CDR3 DNA: TGTGCCAGCAGTGACATATCAGCGGGGCCTTGGGCTTTCTTT. It is translated as CASSDISAGPWAFF.

CDR3 sequence: CASSPPPALSEQFF. In nucleotides, the CDR3 is TGTGCCAGTAGTCCCCCGCCCGCTTTGAGTGAGCAGTTCTTC. V gene TRBV19 combines with J gene TRBJ2-1, with D hard to call. V lost 5 bases, J lost 9 bases, and 17 bases lay in between. Germline V gene sequence: CDR1 LNHDA, CDR2 SQIVND (reference sequence). There are 14 residues in the CDR3.

V usage is TRBV11-2 and J usage is TRBJ2-1, with TRBD2 identical over 15 bases. The length of the CDR3 is 15 residues. Per germline, CDR1 SGHAT and CDR2 FQNNGV. Losses at the gene ends were 5 bases for V and 8 bases for J; bases not matched to a gene: 4. CDR3 nucleotides: TGTGCCAGCAGCCCCGGGACTAGCGGGAGGTATGAGCAGTTCTTC. Translation gives CASSPGTSGRYEQFF.

This chain uses TRBV27 with TRBJ2-7; D call uncertain. V lost 2 bases, J lost 5 bases, and 7 bases lay in between. Germline CDR1 is MNHEY and CDR2 is SMNVEV (reference sequence). The CDR3 sequence is 12 residues long. The chain's CDR3 is CASSLNNHEQYF. The CDR3 coding sequence is TGTGCCAGCAGTTTAAATAATCACGAGCAGTACTTC.

The chain links TRBV4-1 to TRBJ1-4, with a possible D match to TRBD1 (5 bases). CDR1 and CDR2 (germline): MGHRA, YSYEKL. The CDR3 is 14 residues long. Trimming shortened V by 4 bases and J by 8 bases, and 14 bases separated the two germline ends. The CDR3 protein is CASSPEGLAEKLFF. CDR3 nucleotides: TGCGCCAGCAGCCCGGAGGGGCTGGCCGAAAAACTGTTTTTT.

This rearrangement joins TRBV28 to TRBJ1-1; the match to TRBD1 covers 8 bases. CDR1 is MDHEN and CDR2 is SYDVKM in the germline V gene. V was clipped by 6 bases and J by 1 base; unmatched bases: 10. There are 16 residues in the CDR3. In DNA form, the CDR3 reads TGTGCCAGCAGCCCCCCAGGGACAGGTGGGAACACTGAAGCTTTCTTT. Encoded protein: CASSPPGTGGNTEAFF. The full variable domain, its missing parts supplied by reference TRBV28 and TRBJ1-1, is DVKVTQSSRYLVKRTGEKVFLECVQDMDHENMFWYRQDPGLGLRLIYFSYDVKMKEKGDIPEGYSVSREKKERFSLILESASTNQTSMYLCASSPPGTGGNTEAFFGQGTRLTVV.

This clone has just a few counts. This chain connects TRBV7-8 to TRBJ2-3; TRBD2 matches 11 bases. The germline CDR1 and CDR2 sequences are SGHVS and FQNEAQ. V shed 5 bases, J shed 4 bases, and the junction held 8 bases outside the gene matches. The CDR3 totals 16 residues. As DNA, the CDR3 is TGTGCCAGCAGCCCCGAGACTAGCGGGAACTCAGATACGCAGTATTTT. It codes for CASSPETSGNSDTQYF.

The genes are TRBV5-4 and TRBJ2-5; 12 bases line up with TRBD2. Germline CDR1 SGHNT, CDR2 YYREEE (reference sequence). This CDR3 is 16 amino acids long. V lost 3 bases, J lost 4 bases, and 7 bases stayed unmatched. This CDR3 is CASSSPSGREGETQYF. CDR3 in DNA: TGTGCCAGCAGCTCCCCTAGCGGGAGGGAGGGAGAGACCCAGTACTTC.